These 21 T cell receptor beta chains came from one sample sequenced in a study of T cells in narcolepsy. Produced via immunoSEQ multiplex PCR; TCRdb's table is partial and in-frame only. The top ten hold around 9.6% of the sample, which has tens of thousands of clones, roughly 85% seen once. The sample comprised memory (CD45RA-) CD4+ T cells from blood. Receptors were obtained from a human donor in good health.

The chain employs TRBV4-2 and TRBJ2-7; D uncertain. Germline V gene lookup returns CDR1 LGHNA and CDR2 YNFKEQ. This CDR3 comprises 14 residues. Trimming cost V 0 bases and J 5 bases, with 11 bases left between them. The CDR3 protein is CASSQEGRWDEQYF. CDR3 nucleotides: TGTGCCAGCAGCCAAGAAGGTAGATGGGACGAGCAGTACTTC.

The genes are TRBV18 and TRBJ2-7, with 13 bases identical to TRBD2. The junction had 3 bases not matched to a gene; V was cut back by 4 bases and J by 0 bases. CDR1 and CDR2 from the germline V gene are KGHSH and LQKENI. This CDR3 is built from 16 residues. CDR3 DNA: TGTGCCAGCTCACAGGGGACTAGCGGGATCTCCTACGAGCAGTACTTC. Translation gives CASSQGTSGISYEQYF.

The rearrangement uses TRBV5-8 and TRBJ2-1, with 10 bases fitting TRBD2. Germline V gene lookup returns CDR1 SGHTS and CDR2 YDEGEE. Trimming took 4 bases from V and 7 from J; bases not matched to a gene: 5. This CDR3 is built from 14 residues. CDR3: CASSKREGINEQFF. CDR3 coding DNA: TGTGCCAGCAGCAAGCGGGAGGGCATTAATGAGCAGTTCTTC.

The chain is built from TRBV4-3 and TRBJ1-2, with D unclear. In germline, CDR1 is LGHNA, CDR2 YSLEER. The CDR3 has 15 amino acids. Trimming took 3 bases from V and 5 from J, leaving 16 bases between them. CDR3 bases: TGCGCCAGCAGCCACGCCAAAAGCTTAGGGTATGGCTACACCTTC. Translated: CASSHAKSLGYGYTF.

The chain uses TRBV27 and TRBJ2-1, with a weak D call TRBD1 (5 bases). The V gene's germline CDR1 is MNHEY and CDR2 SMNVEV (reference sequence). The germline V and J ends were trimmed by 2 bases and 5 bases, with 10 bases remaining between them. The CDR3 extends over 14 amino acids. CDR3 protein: CASSLNRNDNEQFF. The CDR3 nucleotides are TGTGCCAGCAGTTTAAACAGGAACGACAATGAGCAGTTCTTC.

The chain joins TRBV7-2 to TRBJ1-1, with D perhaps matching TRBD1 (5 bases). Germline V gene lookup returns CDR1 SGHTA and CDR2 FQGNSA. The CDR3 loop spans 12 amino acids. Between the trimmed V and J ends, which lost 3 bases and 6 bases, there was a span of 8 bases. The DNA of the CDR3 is TGTGCCAGCAGCTTTCGAGGGGCTGAAGCTTTCTTT. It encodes CASSFRGAEAFF.

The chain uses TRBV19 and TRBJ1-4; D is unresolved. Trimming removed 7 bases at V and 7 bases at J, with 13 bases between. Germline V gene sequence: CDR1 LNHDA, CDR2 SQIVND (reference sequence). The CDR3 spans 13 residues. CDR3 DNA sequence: TGTGCCAGTAAAAAGGCCTCCCCTGAAAAACTGTTTTTT. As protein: CASKKASPEKLFF. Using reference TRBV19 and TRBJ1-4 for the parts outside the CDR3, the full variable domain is DGGITQSPKYLFRKEGQNVTLSCEQNLNHDAMYWYRQDPGQGLRLIYYSQIVNDFQKGDIAEGYSVSREKKESFPLTVTSAQKNPTAFYLCASKKASPEKLFFGSGTQLSVL.

The CDR3 DNA follows: TGTGCCACCAGCAGAGGTATTTGGCGGGAGTTGTCCTACGAGCAGTACTTC. Translation gives CATSRGIWRELSYEQYF. V gene TRBV15 combines with J gene TRBJ2-7, with TRBD2 identical over 7 bases. Germline CDR1 is LNHNV and CDR2 is YYDKDF (reference sequence). The CDR3 has 17 residues. The V segment lost 1 base and the J segment 1 base; nucleotides outside the gene matches: 10.

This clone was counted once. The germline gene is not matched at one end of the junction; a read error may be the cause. CDR3 region: CASSSPGGDQQTQYF. The CDR3 DNA sequence: TGTGCCAGTAGTTCCCCAGGGGGCGACCAACAGACCCAGTACTTC. This chain links TRBV19 with TRBJ2-5; TRBD1 matches 8 bases. The CDR3 totals 15 residues. CDR1 and CDR2 (germline): LNHDA, SQIVND (reference sequence).

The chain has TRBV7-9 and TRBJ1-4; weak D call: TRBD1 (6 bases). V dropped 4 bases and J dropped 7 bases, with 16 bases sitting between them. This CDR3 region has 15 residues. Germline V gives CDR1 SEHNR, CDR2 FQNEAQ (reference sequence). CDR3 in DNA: TGTGCCAGCAGCTCCCGACGGGGGGGGCTTGAAAAACTGTTTTTT. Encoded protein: CASSSRRGGLEKLFF.

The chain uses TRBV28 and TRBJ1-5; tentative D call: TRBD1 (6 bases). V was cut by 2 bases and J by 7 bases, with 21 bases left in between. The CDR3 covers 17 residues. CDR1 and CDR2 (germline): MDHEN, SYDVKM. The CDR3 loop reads CASSLRRLSGARQPQHF. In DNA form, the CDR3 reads TGTGCCAGCAGTTTAAGGAGGTTGTCAGGGGCGCGCCAGCCCCAGCATTTT.

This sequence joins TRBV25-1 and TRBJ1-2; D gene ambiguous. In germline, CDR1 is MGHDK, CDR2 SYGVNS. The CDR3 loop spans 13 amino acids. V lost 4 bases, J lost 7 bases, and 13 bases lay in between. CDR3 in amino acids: CASSGFDLGGYTF. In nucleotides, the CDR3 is TGTGCCAGCAGTGGTTTCGACTTGGGTGGCTACACCTTC.

The DNA of the CDR3 is TGTGCCAGCAGTTCGCCGGACCGTTACGAGCAGTACTTC. Translating it yields CASSSPDRYEQYF. The chain links TRBV28 to TRBJ2-7; D ambiguous. Germline CDR1 MDHEN, CDR2 SYDVKM. Between the trimmed V and J ends, which lost 4 bases and 4 bases, there was a span of 11 bases. This CDR3 spans 13 amino acids.

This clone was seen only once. The CDR3 DNA follows: TGTGCCAGCAGCTTAGCCTTGACAGGGGGCACTGAAGCTTTCTTT. As protein: CASSLALTGGTEAFF. The V gene is TRBV13, the J gene TRBJ1-1; 9 bases align to TRBD1. V was clipped by 1 base and J by 4 bases; unmatched bases: 4. The CDR3 consists of 15 residues. CDR1 and CDR2 (germline): PRHDT, FYEKMQ (reference sequence).

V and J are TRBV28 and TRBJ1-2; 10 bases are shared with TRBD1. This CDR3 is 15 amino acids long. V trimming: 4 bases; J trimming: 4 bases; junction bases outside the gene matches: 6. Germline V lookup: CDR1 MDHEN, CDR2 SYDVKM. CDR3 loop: CASSSPGQGGYGYTF. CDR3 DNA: TGTGCCAGCAGTTCCCCCGGACAGGGGGGCTATGGCTACACCTTC.

CDR3: CASSGRGYNEQFF. The CDR3 region has the DNA TGCGCCAGCAGTGGTCGAGGGTACAATGAGCAGTTCTTC. The rearrangement links TRBV5-1 to TRBJ2-1; possibly TRBD2 for D (5 bases). Trimming pared 5 bases from V and 4 bases from J, leaving 10 bases between. Germline CDR1 is SGHRS and CDR2 is YFSETQ. This CDR3 region has 13 residues.

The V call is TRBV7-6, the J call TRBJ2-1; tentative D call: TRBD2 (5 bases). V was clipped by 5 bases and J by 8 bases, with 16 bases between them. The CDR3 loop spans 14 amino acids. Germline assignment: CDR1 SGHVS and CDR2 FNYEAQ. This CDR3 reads CASSQDFDHDEQFF. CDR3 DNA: TGTGCCAGCAGCCAGGACTTCGATCACGATGAGCAGTTCTTC.

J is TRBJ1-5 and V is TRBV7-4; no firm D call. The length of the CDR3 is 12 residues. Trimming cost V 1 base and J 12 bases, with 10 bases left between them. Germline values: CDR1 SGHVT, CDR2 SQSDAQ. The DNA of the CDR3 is TGTGCCAGCAGCTTAGTGGGCGACTACCAGCATTTT. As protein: CASSLVGDYQHF.

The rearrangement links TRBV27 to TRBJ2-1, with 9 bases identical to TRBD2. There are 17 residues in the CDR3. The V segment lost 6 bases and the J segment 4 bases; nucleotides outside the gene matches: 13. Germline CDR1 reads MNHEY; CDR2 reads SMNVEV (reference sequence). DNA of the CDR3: TGTGCCAGCAGGACAGTCGCGGGAGGGATTAGGTACAATGAGCAGTTCTTC. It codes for CASRTVAGGIRYNEQFF.

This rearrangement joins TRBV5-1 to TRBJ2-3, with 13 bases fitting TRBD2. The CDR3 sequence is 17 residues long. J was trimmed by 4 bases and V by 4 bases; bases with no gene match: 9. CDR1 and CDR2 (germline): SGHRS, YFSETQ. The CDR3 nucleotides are TGCGCCAGCAGCATAGGACTAGCGGGGGTTGGGGCAGATACGCAGTATTTT. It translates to CASSIGLAGVGADTQYF.

In DNA form, the CDR3 reads TGTGCCAGCAGCTCCTCGGCCTACAATGAGCAGTTCTTC. Residues: CASSSSAYNEQFF. The chain recombines TRBV5-4 with TRBJ2-1; D unclear. Trimming took 3 bases from V and 2 from J, leaving 6 bases between them. The germline V gene encodes CDR1 SGHNT and CDR2 YYREEE (reference sequence). The CDR3 extends over 13 amino acids.